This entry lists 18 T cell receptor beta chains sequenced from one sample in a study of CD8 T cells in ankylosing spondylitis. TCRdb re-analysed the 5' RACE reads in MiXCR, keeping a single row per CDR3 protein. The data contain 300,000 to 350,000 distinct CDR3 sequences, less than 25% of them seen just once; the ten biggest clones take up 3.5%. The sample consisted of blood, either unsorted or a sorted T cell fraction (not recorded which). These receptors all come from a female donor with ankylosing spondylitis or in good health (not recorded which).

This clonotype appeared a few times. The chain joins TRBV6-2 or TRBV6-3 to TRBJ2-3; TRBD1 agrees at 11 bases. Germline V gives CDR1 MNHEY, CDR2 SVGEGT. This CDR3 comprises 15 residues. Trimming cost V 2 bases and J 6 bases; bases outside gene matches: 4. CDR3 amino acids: CASSYRDRGLDTQYF. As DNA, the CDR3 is TGTGCCAGCAGTTACCGGGACAGGGGGTTGGATACGCAGTATTTT.

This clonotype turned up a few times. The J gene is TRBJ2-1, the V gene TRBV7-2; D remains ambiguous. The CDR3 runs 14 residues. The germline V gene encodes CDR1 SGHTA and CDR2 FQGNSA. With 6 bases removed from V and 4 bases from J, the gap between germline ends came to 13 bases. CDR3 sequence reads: CASSFQTRYNEQFF. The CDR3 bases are TGTGCCAGCAGTTTTCAGACGCGTTACAATGAGCAGTTCTTC.

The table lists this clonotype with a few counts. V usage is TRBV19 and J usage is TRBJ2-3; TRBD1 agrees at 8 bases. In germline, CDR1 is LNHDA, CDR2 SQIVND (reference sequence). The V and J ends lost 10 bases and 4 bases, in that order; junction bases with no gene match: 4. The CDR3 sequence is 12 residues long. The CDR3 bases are TGTGCCACCCGGGACAGGCCAGATACGCAGTATTTT. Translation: CATRDRPDTQYF. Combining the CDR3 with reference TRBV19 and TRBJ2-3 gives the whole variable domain DGGITQSPKYLFRKEGQNVTLSCEQNLNHDAMYWYRQDPGQGLRLIYYSQIVNDFQKGDIAEGYSVSREKKESFPLTVTSAQKNPTAFYLCATRDRPDTQYFGPGTRLTVL.

DNA for the CDR3: TGCAGCGTTTACAGGCTGAACACTGAAGCTTTCTTT. Residues: CSVYRLNTEAFF. This chain connects TRBV29-1 to TRBJ1-1, with D possibly TRBD1 on 5 matching bases. Trimming took off 5 bases at V and 0 bases at J, with 7 bases between the two ends. This CDR3 comprises 12 residues. The germline V gene has CDR1 SQVTM and CDR2 ANQGSEA.

CDR3 sequence: CASSLGDGQQYF. CDR3 nucleotides: TGTGCCAGCAGTTTAGGGGACGGCCAGCAGTACTTC. The V gene is TRBV28, the J gene TRBJ2-7, with D tentatively TRBD1 or TRBD2 (5 bases each). This CDR3 comprises 12 residues. The germline gives CDR1 MDHEN, CDR2 SYDVKM. V dropped 2 bases and J dropped 8 bases, with 10 bases sitting between them. The variable domain in full, with the rest retrieved from reference TRBV28 and TRBJ2-7, is DVKVTQSSRYLVKRTGEKVFLECVQDMDHENMFWYRQDPGLGLRLIYFSYDVKMKEKGDIPEGYSVSREKKERFSLILESASTNQTSMYLCASSLGDGQQYFGPGTRLTVT.

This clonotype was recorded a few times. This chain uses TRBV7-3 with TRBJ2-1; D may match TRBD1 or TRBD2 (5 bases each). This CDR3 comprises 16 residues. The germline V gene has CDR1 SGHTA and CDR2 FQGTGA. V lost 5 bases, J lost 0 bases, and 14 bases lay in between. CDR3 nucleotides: TGTGCCAGCAGCACTGGGACGGCAAGCTCCTACAATGAGCAGTTCTTC. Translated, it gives CASSTGTASSYNEQFF.

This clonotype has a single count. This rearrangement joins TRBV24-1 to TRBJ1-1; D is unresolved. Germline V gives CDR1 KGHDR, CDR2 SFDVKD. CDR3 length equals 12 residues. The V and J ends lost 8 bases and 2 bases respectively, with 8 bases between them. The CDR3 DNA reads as TGTGCCACCACGGACGGAAACACTGAAGCTTTCTTT. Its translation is CATTDGNTEAFF.

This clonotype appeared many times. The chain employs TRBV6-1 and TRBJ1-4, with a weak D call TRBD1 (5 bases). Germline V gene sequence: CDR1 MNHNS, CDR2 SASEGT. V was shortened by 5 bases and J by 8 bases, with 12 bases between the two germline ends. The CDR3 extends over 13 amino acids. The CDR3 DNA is TGTGCCAGCAGTAGCGGGGGTGGGGAAAAACTGTTTTTT. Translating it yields CASSSGGGEKLFF.

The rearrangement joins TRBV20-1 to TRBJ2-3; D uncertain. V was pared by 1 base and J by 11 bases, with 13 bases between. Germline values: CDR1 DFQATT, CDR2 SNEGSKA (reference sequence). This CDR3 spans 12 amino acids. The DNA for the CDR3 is TGCAGTGCTAGAGGCCACAGCCTTTTGCAGTATTTT. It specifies CSARGHSLLQYF.

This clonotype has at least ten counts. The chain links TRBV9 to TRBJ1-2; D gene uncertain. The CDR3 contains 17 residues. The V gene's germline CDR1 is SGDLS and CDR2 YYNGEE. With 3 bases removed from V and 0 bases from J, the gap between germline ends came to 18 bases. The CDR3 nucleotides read TGTGCCAGCAGCGCACGCCTCGCCCTGATCCCTAACTATGGCTACACCTTC. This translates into CASSARLALIPNYGYTF.

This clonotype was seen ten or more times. The CDR3 sequence is CTPVRKQARGYTF. The CDR3 bases are TGCACCCCTGTAAGGAAACAGGCTCGAGGCTACACCTTC. The chain combines TRBV20-1 with TRBJ1-2, with TRBD1 as a possible D gene (5 bases). This CDR3 is 13 amino acids long. Germline CDR1 DFQATT, CDR2 SNEGSKA (reference sequence).

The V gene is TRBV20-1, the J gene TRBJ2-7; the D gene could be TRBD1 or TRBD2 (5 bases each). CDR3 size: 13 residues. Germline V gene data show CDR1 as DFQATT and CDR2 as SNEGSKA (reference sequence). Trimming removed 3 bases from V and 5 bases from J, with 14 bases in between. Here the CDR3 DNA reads TGCAGTGCTAGGTGGGGGACGAAGAACGAGCAGTACTTC. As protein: CSARWGTKNEQYF.

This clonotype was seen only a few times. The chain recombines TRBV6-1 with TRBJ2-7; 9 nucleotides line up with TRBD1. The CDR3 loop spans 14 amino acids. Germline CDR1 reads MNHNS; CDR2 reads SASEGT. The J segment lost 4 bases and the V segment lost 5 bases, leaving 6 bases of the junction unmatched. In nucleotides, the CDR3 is TGTGCCAGCAGTCCGGACAGGGGATTGTACGAGCAGTACTTC. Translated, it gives CASSPDRGLYEQYF.

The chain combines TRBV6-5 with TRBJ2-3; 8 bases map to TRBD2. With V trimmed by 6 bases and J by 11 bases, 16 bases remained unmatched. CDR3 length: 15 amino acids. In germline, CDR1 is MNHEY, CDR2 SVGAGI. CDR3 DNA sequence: TGTGCCAGCAGCCCTCCGGGAGCGGGAGTGGGATGGCAGTATTTT. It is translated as CASSPPGAGVGWQYF.

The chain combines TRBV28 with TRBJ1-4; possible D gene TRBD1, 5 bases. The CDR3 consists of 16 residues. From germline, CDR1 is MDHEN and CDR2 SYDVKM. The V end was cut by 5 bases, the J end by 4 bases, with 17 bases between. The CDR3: CASSTSRRQLNEKLFF. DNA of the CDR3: TGTGCCAGCAGTACCTCCCGGAGACAGCTTAATGAAAAACTGTTTTTT.

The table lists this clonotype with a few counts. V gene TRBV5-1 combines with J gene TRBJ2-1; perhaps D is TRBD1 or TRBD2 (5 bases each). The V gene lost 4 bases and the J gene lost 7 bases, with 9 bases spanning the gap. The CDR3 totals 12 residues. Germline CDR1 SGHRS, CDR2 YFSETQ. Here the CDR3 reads CASSVGVNEQFF. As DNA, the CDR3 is TGCGCCAGCAGCGTGGGGGTAAATGAGCAGTTCTTC.

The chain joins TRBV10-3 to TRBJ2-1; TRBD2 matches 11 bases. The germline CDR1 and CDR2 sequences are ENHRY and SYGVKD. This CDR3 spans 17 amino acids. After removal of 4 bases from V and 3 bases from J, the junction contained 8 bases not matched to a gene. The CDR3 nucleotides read TGTGCCATCAGTGTTACGATGGGGACTAGCGGCTACAATGAGCAGTTCTTC. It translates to CAISVTMGTSGYNEQFF.

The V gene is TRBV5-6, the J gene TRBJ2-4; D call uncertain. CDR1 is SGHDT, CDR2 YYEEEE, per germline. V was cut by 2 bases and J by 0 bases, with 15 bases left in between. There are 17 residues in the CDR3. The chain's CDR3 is CASSFSSLRRAKNIQYF. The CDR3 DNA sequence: TGTGCCAGCAGCTTCTCCTCCTTGCGCCGAGCCAAAAACATTCAGTACTTC.